This TCR beta chain appears in the sequencing data of a study of naive and memory T cell subsets. Study-wide points: Especially in CD8 cells, naive repertoires contained a few larger clonotypes, possibly CD45RA-re-expressing memory cells. TCR counts from RNA may reflect activation-linked expression changes.

Regarding this clonotype: Its antigen is not known.

The beta constant-region primer was an equimolar mix of two oligonucleotides covering TRBC1 and TRBC2. Nested alpha and beta constant-region primers with the SP2 primer drove four PCR rounds on ligated cDNA. TCRdb called the UMI-ligation and nested PCR reads again in MiXCR, with one record for every CDR3 protein. The profile shows approximately 150,000 distinct CDR3 sequences, approximately 20% of them singletons. Cells stained for CD3, CD4, CD8, CD45RA and CD27 were sorted into four subsets. The CDR3 is 14 amino acids. Looked up from germline, CDR1 is MRHNA and CDR2 is SNTAGT. Between the trimmed V and J ends, which lost 3 bases and 2 bases, there was a span of 9 bases.

This receptor was taken from a human donor in good health. V gene TRBV6-4 combines with J gene TRBJ2-3; D not resolved. Sequencing was performed on naive CD8+ T cells from blood. DNA for the CDR3: TGTGCCAGCAGTGAATGGGATTCCACAGATACGCAGTATTTT. Translation: CASSEWDSTDTQYF.